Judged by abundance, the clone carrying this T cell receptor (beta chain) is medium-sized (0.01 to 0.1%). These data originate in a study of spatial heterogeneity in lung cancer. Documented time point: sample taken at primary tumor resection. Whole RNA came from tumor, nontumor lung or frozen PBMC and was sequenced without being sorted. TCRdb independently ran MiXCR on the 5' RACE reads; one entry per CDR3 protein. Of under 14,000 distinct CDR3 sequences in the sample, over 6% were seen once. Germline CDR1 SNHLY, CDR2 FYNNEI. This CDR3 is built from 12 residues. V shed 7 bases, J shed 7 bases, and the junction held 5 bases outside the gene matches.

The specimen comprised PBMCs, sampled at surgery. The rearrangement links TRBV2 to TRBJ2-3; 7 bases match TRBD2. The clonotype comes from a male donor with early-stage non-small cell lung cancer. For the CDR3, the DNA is TGTGCCAGCACGGGGGAGGGACATACGCAGTATTTT. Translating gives CASTGEGHTQYF.